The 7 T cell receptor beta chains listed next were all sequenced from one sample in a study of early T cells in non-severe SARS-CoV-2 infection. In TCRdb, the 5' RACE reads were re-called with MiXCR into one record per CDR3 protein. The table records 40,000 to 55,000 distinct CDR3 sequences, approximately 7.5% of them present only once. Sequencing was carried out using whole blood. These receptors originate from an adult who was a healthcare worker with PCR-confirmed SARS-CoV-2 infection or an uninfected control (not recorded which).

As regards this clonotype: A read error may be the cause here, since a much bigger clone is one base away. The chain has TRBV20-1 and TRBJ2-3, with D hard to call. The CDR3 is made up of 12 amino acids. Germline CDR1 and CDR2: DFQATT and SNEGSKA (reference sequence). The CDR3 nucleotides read TGCAGCACCACGAAGGCTGAAGATACGCAGTATTTT. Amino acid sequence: CSTTKAEDTQYF.

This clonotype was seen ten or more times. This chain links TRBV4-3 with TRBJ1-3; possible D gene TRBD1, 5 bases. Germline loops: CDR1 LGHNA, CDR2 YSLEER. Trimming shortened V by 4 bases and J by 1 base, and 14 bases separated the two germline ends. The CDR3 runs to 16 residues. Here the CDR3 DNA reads TGCGCCAGCAGCCTCATGATCAGGGAATCTGGAAACACCATATATTTT. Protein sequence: CASSLMIRESGNTIYF.

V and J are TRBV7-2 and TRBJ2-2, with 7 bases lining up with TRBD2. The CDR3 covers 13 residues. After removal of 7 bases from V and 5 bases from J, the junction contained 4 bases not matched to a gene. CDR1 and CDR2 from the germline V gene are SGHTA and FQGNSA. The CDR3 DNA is TGTGCCAGCATGGGACTAAGGACCGGGGAGCTGTTTTTT. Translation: CASMGLRTGELFF.

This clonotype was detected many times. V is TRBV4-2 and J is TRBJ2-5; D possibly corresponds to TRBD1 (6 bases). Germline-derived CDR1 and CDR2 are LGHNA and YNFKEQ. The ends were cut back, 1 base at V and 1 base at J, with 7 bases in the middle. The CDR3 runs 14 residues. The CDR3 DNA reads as TGTGCCAGCAGCCAAGGGACAGTCCAAGAGACCCAGTACTTC. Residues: CASSQGTVQETQYF.

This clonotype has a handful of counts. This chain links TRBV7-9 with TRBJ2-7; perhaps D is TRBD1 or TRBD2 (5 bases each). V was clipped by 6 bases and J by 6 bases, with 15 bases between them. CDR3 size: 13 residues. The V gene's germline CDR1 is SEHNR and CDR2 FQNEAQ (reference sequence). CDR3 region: CASRRDQFSEQYF. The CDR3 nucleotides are TGTGCCAGCAGACGGGACCAGTTTAGCGAGCAGTACTTC.

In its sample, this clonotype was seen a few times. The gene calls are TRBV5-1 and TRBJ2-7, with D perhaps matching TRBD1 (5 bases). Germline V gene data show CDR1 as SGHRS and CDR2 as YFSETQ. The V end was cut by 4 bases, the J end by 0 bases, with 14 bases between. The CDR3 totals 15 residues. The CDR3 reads CASSIRQTASYEQYF. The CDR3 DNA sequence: TGCGCCAGCAGCATTCGACAGACCGCCTCCTACGAGCAGTACTTC.

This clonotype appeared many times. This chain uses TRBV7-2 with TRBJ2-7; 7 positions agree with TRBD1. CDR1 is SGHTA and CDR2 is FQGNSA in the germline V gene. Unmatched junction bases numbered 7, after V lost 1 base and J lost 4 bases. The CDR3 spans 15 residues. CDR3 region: CASSLDQDRIYEQYF. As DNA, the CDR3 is TGTGCCAGCAGCTTAGATCAGGACAGGATATACGAGCAGTACTTC. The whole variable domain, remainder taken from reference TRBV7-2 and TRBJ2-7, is GAGVSQSPSNKVTEKGKDVELRCDPISGHTALYWYRQSLGQGLEFLIYFQGNSAPDKSGLPSDRFSAERTGGSVSTLTIQRTQQEDSAVYLCASSLDQDRIYEQYFGPGTRLTVT.